The sequence of this T cell receptor beta chain was determined in a study of post-analysis software for immune sequencing data. Each TCR beta cDNA library carried unique molecular identifiers. With roughly 0.95 to 11 million T cells as the source, hundreds of thousands of cDNA molecules resulted. In TCRdb, the PCR reads were re-called with MiXCR into one record per CDR3 protein. This sample has some 890,000 distinct CDR3 sequences, with 53% found just once. General study results and limits: In multiple sclerosis, normalized Chao1 diversity was significantly below that of controls. TRBV5-6, TRBV5-1 and TRBV20-1 belonged to a set of roughly five TRBV segments that were more frequent in patients than controls.

Concerning this clonotype: Its antigen is unidentified.

V shed 0 bases, J shed 4 bases, and the junction held 8 bases outside the gene matches. Looked up from germline, CDR1 is MNHNY and CDR2 is SVGAGI (reference sequence). This CDR3 is 17 amino acids long. This receptor was taken from a girl aged 5-17 years with multiple sclerosis. The specimen sequenced was blood. The chain has TRBV6-6 and TRBJ1-2, with 10 bases matching TRBD1. CDR3 coding DNA: TGTGCCAGCAGTTACTCCGGACAGGGGGTCCTAGGCTATGGCTACACCTTC. Protein product: CASSYSGQGVLGYGYTF.